The next 31 T cell receptor beta chains were all read from a single sample in a study of tumor and adjacent non-tumor tissue in lung cancer. The library came from three nested PCR rounds adapted from ARM-PCR protocols. TCRdb fed the multiplex PCR reads into MiXCR, producing one record per CDR3 protein. Of roughly 120,000 distinct CDR3 sequences listed, under 65% are singletons. This sample's RNA came from whole unsorted tissue. The normal lung tissue was taken more than 3 cm from the tumor edge. Sequenced material: distant non-tumor lung tissue. These receptors were obtained from a man in his sixties with non-small cell lung cancer.

This clonotype was counted only a few times. The chain combines TRBV28 with TRBJ1-1; 7 bases map to TRBD1. This CDR3 has 15 residues. Trimming took 4 bases from V and 2 from J; bases not matched to a gene: 7. CDR1 is MDHEN and CDR2 is SYDVKM in the germline V gene. CDR3 in amino acids: CASSSPGQLNTEAFF. CDR3 bases: TGTGCCAGCAGTTCACCGGGACAGCTTAACACTGAAGCTTTCTTT.

This clonotype was seen only a few times. A much larger clone is a single base away; this may be a read error. The rearrangement joins TRBV12-3 or TRBV12-4 to TRBJ2-7, with 9 positions matching TRBD1. The CDR3 is 11 amino acids. CDR3 coding DNA: TGTACCACAGGACAGGGGCGTGAGCAGTACTTC. Residues: CTTGQGREQYF.

As regards this clonotype: The germline gene is not matched at one end of the junction; a read error may be the cause. This chain links TRBV5-4 with TRBJ2-2; the D gene is possibly TRBD2 (5 bases). CDR3 size: 16 residues. Germline assignment: CDR1 SGHNT and CDR2 YYREEE (reference sequence). As DNA, the CDR3 is TGTGCCAGCAACTTGGAGGCACGGGCAAACACCGGGGAGCTGTTTTTT. Translating gives CASNLEARANTGELFF.

This clonotype was counted a single time. A much larger clonotype is one base distant, so this may be a read error. This sequence joins TRBV5-5 and TRBJ1-1; no firm D call. Germline V gene data show CDR1 as SGHKS and CDR2 as YYEKEE (reference sequence). V was clipped by 0 bases and J by 1 base, with 16 bases between them. This CDR3 comprises 17 residues. The CDR3 here is CASSLVTVSFSNTEAFF. The CDR3 nucleotides are TGTGCCAGCAGCTTGGTAACAGTCAGCTTTTCGAACACTGAAGCTTTCTTT.

For this clonotype: The junction does not match germline at one end; this may be a read error. This sequence joins TRBV11-1 and TRBJ1-6; D gene unclear. The germline gives CDR1 SGHAT, CDR2 FQDESV (reference sequence). This CDR3 has 13 amino acids. CDR3 loop: CTSSPNTLSPLHF. The CDR3 DNA is TGTACCAGCAGCCCGAACACGTTGTCACCCCTCCACTTT.

This clonotype was counted ten times or more. The rearrangement joins TRBV12-3 or TRBV12-4 to TRBJ2-6, with D unresolved. Trimming stripped 3 bases from V and 1 base from J, with 7 bases between. The CDR3 spans 15 residues. CDR3 in DNA: TGTGCCAGCAGTTTTTTGGGATCTGGGGCCAACGTCCTGACTTTC. Protein: CASSFLGSGANVLTF.

As regards this clonotype: At one of its ends the junction is not consistent with the germline gene, which may arise from a read error. This chain uses TRBV7-9 with TRBJ2-5; TRBD2 matches at 10 bases. CDR1 is SEHNR and CDR2 is FQNEAQ in the germline V gene (reference sequence). The CDR3 loop spans 18 amino acids. CDR3 sequence: CVSSHTQIPGLAFETQYF. For the CDR3, the DNA is TGTGTCAGCAGCCACACTCAAATACCGGGACTAGCGTTTGAGACCCAGTACTTC. The variable domain in full, completed from reference TRBV7-9 and TRBJ2-5, reads DTGVSQNPRHKITKRGQNVTFRCDPISEHNRLYWYRQTLGQGPEFLTYFQNEAQLEKSRLLSDRFSAERPKGSFSTLEIQRTEQGDSAMYLCVSSHTQIPGLAFETQYFGPGTRLLVL.

This chain uses TRBV4-3 with TRBJ2-1; 10 bases match TRBD2. CDR1 is LGHNA, CDR2 YSLEER, per germline. The CDR3 runs 14 residues. Trimming took 4 bases from V and 9 from J; bases not matched to a gene: 6. CDR3 DNA sequence: TGCGCCAGCAGCCTGGGACTAGCGAGACGTGAGCAGTTCTTC. Translating gives CASSLGLARREQFF.

About this clonotype itself: This could be a read error, since a much larger clone is one nucleotide away. This chain joins TRBV13 and TRBJ1-1; D is unresolved. This CDR3 has 15 residues. The V gene's germline CDR1 is PRHDT and CDR2 FYEKMQ (reference sequence). CDR3 DNA: TGTACCAGCAGCTTAGCTAAGGGATCGAACACTGAAGCTTTCTTT. Its protein product is CTSSLAKGSNTEAFF.

This rearrangement joins TRBV6-2 or TRBV6-3 to TRBJ2-1, with 11 bases fitting TRBD2. Germline-derived CDR1 and CDR2 are MNHEY and SVGEGT. CDR3 length: 14 amino acids. The CDR3 region is CISMGLAVYNEQFF. The CDR3 nucleotides read TGTATCAGCATGGGACTAGCGGTTTACAATGAGCAGTTCTTC.

This clonotype appeared a few times. The conserved phenylalanine or tryptophan is not found at the CDR3 terminus, so this likely reflects a read error. The J gene is TRBJ1-1, the V gene TRBV12-3 or TRBV12-4; TRBD1 matches 9 bases. The V and J ends lost 4 bases and 0 bases, in that order; junction bases with no gene match: 6. There are 16 residues in the CDR3. CDR3 sequence (DNA): TGTGCCAGCAGTTCGGGACAGGGAGGTCTGAACACTGAAGCTTTCTCT. It specifies CASSSGQGGLNTEAFS.

Comments on this clonotype: This may stem from a read error, because a much larger clone lies one nucleotide away. The V call is TRBV20-1, the J call TRBJ2-5; D not resolved. This CDR3 has 11 residues. The germline gives CDR1 DFQATT, CDR2 SNEGSKA (reference sequence). The CDR3 nucleotides read TGCAGTGCTAGAGTCCAAGTGACCCAGTACTTC. It encodes CSARVQVTQYF.

Of note for this clonotype: A junction boundary mismatches the germline segment, possibly from a read error. The V call is TRBV4-3, the J call TRBJ2-1; the D gene is possibly TRBD2 (5 bases). The germline V gene has CDR1 LGHNA and CDR2 YSLEER. The CDR3 contains 16 residues. As DNA, the CDR3 is TGCGTCAGCAGCCAATGGGCGAGGGTTTTCTACAAAGAGCAGTTCTTC. Its protein product is CVSSQWARVFYKEQFF.

As to this clonotype: In this CDR3 the conserved last residue, phenylalanine or tryptophan, is missing, so a read error is likely. The DNA is left out, because the CDR3 cannot be placed on it with certainty; the CDR3 is given as TCRdb lists it. The genes are TRBV11-2 and TRBJ2-1; the listed D gene, TRBD2, was not tested against the DNA. With termini counted, the CDR3 has 14 amino acids. Germline V lookup: CDR1 SGHAT, CDR2 FQNNGV. The CDR3 spells CASSLDGSRNEQLL.

Worth noting for this clonotype: An end of the junction does not agree with germline; a read error may underlie this. The chain employs TRBV12-3 or TRBV12-4 and TRBJ2-7; no clear D gene. The CDR3 length is 13 residues. The CDR3 sequence is CATAGSLAYELYF. The CDR3, as DNA: TGTGCCACCGCCGGCAGCTTAGCCTACGAGCTGTACTTC.

At least ten counts were recorded for this clonotype. The chain is built from TRBV4-1 and TRBJ1-4; D not resolved. Trimming shortened V by 4 bases and J by 7 bases, and 13 bases separated the two germline ends. Germline CDR1 MGHRA, CDR2 YSYEKL. This CDR3 contains 14 residues. The CDR3 sequence: CASSLDPVREKLFF. The CDR3 DNA sequence: TGCGCCAGCAGCCTTGACCCGGTTCGTGAAAAACTGTTTTTT.

This chain connects TRBV11-2 to TRBJ2-3, with D hard to call. Germline loops: CDR1 SGHAT, CDR2 FQNNGV. The CDR3 runs to 13 residues. Between the trimmed V and J ends, which lost 6 bases and 12 bases, there was a span of 19 bases. The CDR3 region is CASRFEGLDIQYF. The CDR3 DNA reads TGTGCCAGCAGATTCGAAGGGCTGGATATCCAGTATTTT.

As regards this clonotype: A much larger clone lies a single base off, so this may be a read error. The chain links TRBV7-9 to TRBJ2-2; possible D gene TRBD2, 6 bases. The CDR3 has 15 amino acids. Germline CDR1 reads SEHNR; CDR2 reads FQNEAQ (reference sequence). CDR3 DNA: TGTGCCAACAGCTTAGATAGCGGAAACACCGGGGAGCTGTTTTTT. Translated, it gives CANSLDSGNTGELFF.

This clonotype showed up just a few times. The junction departs from germline at one end; a sequencing error may be responsible. J is TRBJ2-2 and V is TRBV11-2, with D tentatively TRBD1 (5 bases). The CDR3 is 13 amino acids. Per germline, CDR1 SGHAT and CDR2 FQNNGV. The CDR3 protein is CAGSLGASGELFF. The CDR3 DNA reads as TGTGCCGGCAGCTTAGGGGCTTCCGGGGAGCTGTTTTTT.

Comments on this clonotype: This clone may be a read error of a much larger clone one base away. This sequence joins TRBV7-8 and TRBJ2-1; TRBD1 or TRBD2 may be the D gene (6 bases each). Looked up from germline, CDR1 is SGHVS and CDR2 is FQNEAQ. CDR3 size: 16 residues. The V gene lost 5 bases and the J gene lost 7 bases, with 21 bases spanning the gap. The CDR3 nucleotides read TGTGCCAGCAGCCTATGGGGACACTCGGGAGAGAATGAGCAGTTCTTC. Amino acid sequence: CASSLWGHSGENEQFF.

Concerning this clonotype itself: A single base separates this from a much larger clone, so it may be a read error. V usage is TRBV6-6 and J usage is TRBJ1-4; D ambiguous. CDR1 is MNHNY and CDR2 is SVGAGI in the germline V gene (reference sequence). The CDR3 length is 18 residues. The CDR3 DNA reads TGTGCCGGCAGTTACTCTCTTAGCATGCTGGCAACTAATGAAAAACTGTTTTTT. Its translation: CAGSYSLSMLATNEKLFF.

This clonotype has ten or more counts. The gene calls are TRBV7-8 and TRBJ2-7; D is uncertain. V was cut by 1 base and J by 2 bases, with 18 bases left in between. CDR1 and CDR2 from the germline V gene are SGHVS and FQNEAQ. This CDR3 has 17 amino acids. Written as DNA, the CDR3 is TGTGCCAGCAGCTTAGTTTTGGGTTCCTCGGCCCCCTACGAGCAGTACTTC. Translating gives CASSLVLGSSAPYEQYF.

This clonotype was seen only once. The junction departs from the called germline gene at one end, perhaps through a read error. This chain connects TRBV4-1 to TRBJ1-1; D call uncertain. CDR1 and CDR2 (germline): MGHRA, YSYEKL. The CDR3 is 14 amino acids. CDR3 sequence reads: CASNQYRGSTEAIF. The CDR3 DNA is TGCGCCAGCAACCAGTATCGTGGGTCCACTGAAGCTATCTTT.

On this clonotype: At one boundary the junction diverges from the germline segment, which might be a read error. The chain recombines TRBV12-3 or TRBV12-4 with TRBJ2-3; unclear D gene. CDR3 length: 12 amino acids. CDR3 residues: CASSQSKDTQYF. The CDR3 DNA is TGTGCCAGCAGCCAAAGCAAAGATACGCAGTACTTT.

Remarks on this clonotype: At one boundary the junction diverges from the germline segment, which might be a read error. The rearrangement links TRBV11-3 to TRBJ2-7; D might be TRBD2 (6 bases). The germline CDR1 and CDR2 sequences are SGHNT and YENEEA. The CDR3 covers 15 residues. CDR3 sequence reads: CSSRRVIGSSYEQYF. The CDR3 region has the DNA TGTTCCAGTAGGAGGGTTATCGGGAGCTCCTACGAGCAGTACTTC.

This clonotype was seen only a few times. A read error is possible here, since a much larger clone lies one base away. The chain combines TRBV4-3 with TRBJ1-4; D is possibly TRBD1 (6 bases). The CDR3 length is 16 residues. Germline V gene lookup returns CDR1 LGHNA and CDR2 YSLEER. The CDR3 protein is CASSQAGTCGNEKLVF. As DNA, the CDR3 is TGCGCCAGCAGCCAAGCAGGGACATGTGGTAATGAAAAACTGGTTTTT.

Concerning this clonotype itself: A read error may explain this, as a much larger clone is one base away. The V and J genes are TRBV20-1 and TRBJ2-3; no firm D call. The germline V and J ends were trimmed by 3 bases and 5 bases, with 12 bases remaining between them. CDR1 is DFQATT and CDR2 is SNEGSKA in the germline V gene (reference sequence). The CDR3 consists of 13 residues. The CDR3 nucleotides read TGCAGTGCTAGTGTTGTGGCGGTAGATACGCAGTATTTT. Amino acid sequence: CSASVVAVDTQYF.

This clonotype was seen just once. At one end, the junction sequence differs from germline, possibly due to a read error. The genes are TRBV5-6 and TRBJ2-1; D ambiguous. The germline CDR1 and CDR2 sequences are SGHDT and YYEEEE. This CDR3 comprises 16 residues. CDR3 protein: CASSLHPISSYNEPFF. CDR3 DNA: TGTGCCAGCAGCTTGCATCCTATAAGCTCCTACAATGAGCCGTTCTTC.

Of note for this clonotype: The junction departs from germline at one end; a sequencing error may be responsible. The rearrangement joins TRBV29-1 to TRBJ2-1; 7 nucleotides agree with TRBD1. The CDR3 loop spans 15 amino acids. Per the germline V gene, CDR1 is SQVTM and CDR2 is ANQGSEA. CDR3 sequence reads: CSVTKGQRLNNERFF. CDR3 in DNA: TGCAGCGTTACAAAGGGACAGCGACTTAACAATGAGCGGTTCTTC.

Points on this clonotype: The junction and the germline gene differ at one end; a read error may be behind it. The rearrangement uses TRBV6-5 and TRBJ2-2; possibly TRBD1 or TRBD2 for D (5 bases each). CDR3 length: 17 residues. Germline V CDR1 and CDR2: MNHEY, SVGAGI. In nucleotides, the CDR3 is TGTGCCAGCAATTACTCGTATGAGGGGATCAGCACCGGGGAGCTGTTTTTT. As protein: CASNYSYEGISTGELFF.

As regards this clonotype: Mismatch with germline at one junction end may stem from a read error. The chain joins TRBV6-5 to TRBJ1-3; maybe TRBD1 (5 bases). The CDR3 has 16 amino acids. CDR1 and CDR2 from the germline V gene are MNHEY and SVGAGI. CDR3: CASSRILHGAGNTIYF. Written as DNA, the CDR3 is TGTGCCAGCAGTAGAATACTCCATGGGGCTGGAAACACAATATATTTT.